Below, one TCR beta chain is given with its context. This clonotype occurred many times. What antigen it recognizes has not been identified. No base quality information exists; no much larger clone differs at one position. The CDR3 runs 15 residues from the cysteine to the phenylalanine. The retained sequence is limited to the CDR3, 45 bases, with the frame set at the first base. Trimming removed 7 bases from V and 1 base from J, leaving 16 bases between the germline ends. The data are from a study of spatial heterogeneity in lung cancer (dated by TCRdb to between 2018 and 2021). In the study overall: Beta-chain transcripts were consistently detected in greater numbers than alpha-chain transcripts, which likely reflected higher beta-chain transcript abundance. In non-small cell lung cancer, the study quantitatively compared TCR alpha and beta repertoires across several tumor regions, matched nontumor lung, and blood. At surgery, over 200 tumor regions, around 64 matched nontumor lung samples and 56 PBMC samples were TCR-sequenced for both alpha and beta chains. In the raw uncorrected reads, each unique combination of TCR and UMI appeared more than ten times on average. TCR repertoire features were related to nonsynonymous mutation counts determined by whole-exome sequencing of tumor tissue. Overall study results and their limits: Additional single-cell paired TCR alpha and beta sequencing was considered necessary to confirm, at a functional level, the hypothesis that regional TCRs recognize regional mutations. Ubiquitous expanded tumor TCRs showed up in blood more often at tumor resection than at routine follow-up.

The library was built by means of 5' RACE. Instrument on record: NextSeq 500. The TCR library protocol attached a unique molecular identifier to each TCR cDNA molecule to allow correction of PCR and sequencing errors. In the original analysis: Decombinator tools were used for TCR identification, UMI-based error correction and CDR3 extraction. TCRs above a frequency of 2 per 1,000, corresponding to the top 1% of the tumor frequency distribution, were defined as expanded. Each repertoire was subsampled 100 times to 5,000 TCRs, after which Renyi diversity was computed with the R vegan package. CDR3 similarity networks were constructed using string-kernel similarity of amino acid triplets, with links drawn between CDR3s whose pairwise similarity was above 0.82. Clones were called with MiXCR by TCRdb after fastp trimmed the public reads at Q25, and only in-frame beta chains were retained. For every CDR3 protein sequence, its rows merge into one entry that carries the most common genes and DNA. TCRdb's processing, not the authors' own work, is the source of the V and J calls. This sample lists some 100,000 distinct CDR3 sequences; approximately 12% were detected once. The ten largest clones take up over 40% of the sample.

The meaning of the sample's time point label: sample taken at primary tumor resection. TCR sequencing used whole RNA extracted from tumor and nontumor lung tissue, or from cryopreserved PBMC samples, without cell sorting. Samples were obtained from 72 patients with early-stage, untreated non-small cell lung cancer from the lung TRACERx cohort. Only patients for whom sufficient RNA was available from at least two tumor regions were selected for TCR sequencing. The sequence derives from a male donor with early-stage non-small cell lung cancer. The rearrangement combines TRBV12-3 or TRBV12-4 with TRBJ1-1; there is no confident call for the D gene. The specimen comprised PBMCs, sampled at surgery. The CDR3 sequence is CASTRAGLGNTEAFF. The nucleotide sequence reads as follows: TGTGCCAGCACCCGGGCGGGTTTGGGGAACACTGAAGCTTTCTTT.